This passage covers 30 T cell receptor beta chains from one sample sequenced in a study of cytotoxic CD8 clonotypes in ibrutinib-treated CLL (dated by TCRdb to the early 2020s). Interpreted using the paper, the time point label stands for: about eleven months on ibrutinib. Receptors were amplified or captured by the immunoSEQ multiplex PCR assay. The clones in this table, taken by TCRdb from immuneACCESS, are in-frame only. Not every clone is retained; where verified, under half of the shortfall comes from an unresolved V gene, and the cause of the rest is unknown. The sample table holds about 140,000 clones, of which approximately 80% were seen once. 28% of the sample is in the top ten clones. The starting material was PBMCs, obtained after 12 months of ibrutinib treatment. The receptors stem from a human donor with chronic lymphocytic leukemia.

The rearrangement joins TRBV7-6 to TRBJ2-1; D unresolved. With 5 bases removed from V and 2 bases from J, the gap between germline ends came to 13 bases. Germline V lookup: CDR1 SGHVS, CDR2 FNYEAQ. The CDR3 totals 15 residues. Here the CDR3 reads CASSPNTQAYNEQFF. The CDR3 DNA is TGTGCCAGCAGCCCTAACACCCAGGCCTACAATGAGCAGTTCTTC.

The gene calls are TRBV30 and TRBJ1-2; 8 nucleotides agree with TRBD1. This CDR3 contains 14 residues. CDR1 GTSNPN and CDR2 SVGIG come from the germline V gene (reference sequence). J was trimmed by 8 bases and V by 1 base; bases with no gene match: 9. The DNA for the CDR3 is TGTGCCTGGAGTGCCACCGGAGACAGGGGCGGCTACACCTTC. Amino acid sequence: CAWSATGDRGGYTF.

The rearrangement uses TRBV27 and TRBJ2-3; 8 positions agree with TRBD1. The CDR3 has 19 residues. V lost 7 bases and J lost 4; bases outside the gene matches: 22. Germline loops: CDR1 MNHEY, CDR2 SMNVEV (reference sequence). The CDR3 is CASKIKVFGQGAFADTQYF. CDR3 coding DNA: TGTGCCAGCAAGATTAAAGTTTTTGGTCAGGGGGCGTTCGCAGATACGCAGTATTTT.

The V call is TRBV11-1, the J call TRBJ2-7; 7 bases map to TRBD1. Losses at the gene ends were 3 bases for V and 0 bases for J; bases not matched to a gene: 5. Germline V gives CDR1 SGHAT, CDR2 FQDESV (reference sequence). This CDR3 contains 15 residues. The CDR3 reads CASSFFAGGSYEQYF. CDR3 in DNA: TGTGCCAGCAGCTTTTTCGCAGGGGGCTCCTACGAGCAGTACTTC.

This clone was observed a handful of times. The chain recombines TRBV9 with TRBJ2-3; no clear D gene. Germline V gives CDR1 SGDLS, CDR2 YYNGEE. The V and J ends lost 3 bases and 3 bases respectively, with 29 bases between them. CDR3 length: 20 residues. The CDR3 is CASSATFEVGFGSRTDTQYF. The CDR3, as DNA: TGTGCCAGCAGCGCAACCTTCGAGGTCGGGTTTGGGTCGAGGACAGATACGCAGTATTTT.

This chain links TRBV5-1 with TRBJ2-3; D remains unclear. The CDR3 has 17 residues. V lost 0 bases and J lost 1, with 15 bases in between. Germline V gives CDR1 SGHRS, CDR2 YFSETQ. The CDR3 DNA sequence: TGCGCCAGCAGCTTGGCCCGGGTTGTATTAGGCACAGATACGCAGTATTTT. It codes for CASSLARVVLGTDTQYF.

J is TRBJ1-4 and V is TRBV7-6; D is ambiguous. This CDR3 comprises 14 residues. The V gene's germline CDR1 is SGHVS and CDR2 FNYEAQ. Between the trimmed V and J ends, which lost 1 base and 5 bases, there was a span of 8 bases. Here the CDR3 DNA reads TGTGCCAGCAGCTTAGGGACGTCGAATGAAAAACTGTTTTTT. The encoded protein is CASSLGTSNEKLFF. The whole variable domain, filled in from reference TRBV7-6 and TRBJ1-4, reads GAGVSQSPRYKVTKRGQDVALRCDPISGHVSLYWYRQALGQGPEFLTYFNYEAQQDKSGLPNDRFSAERPEGSISTLTIQRTEQRDSAMYRCASSLGTSNEKLFFGSGTQLSVL.

This clone was observed a few times. V usage is TRBV2 and J usage is TRBJ2-3; D possibly matches TRBD1 or TRBD2 (6 bases each). The CDR3 has 15 residues. In germline, CDR1 is SNHLY, CDR2 FYNNEI. V dropped 5 bases and J dropped 0 bases, with 12 bases sitting between them. In DNA, the CDR3 is TGTGCCAGCAGTTTGTGGGGGGCGAGCACAGATACGCAGTATTTT. Translating it yields CASSLWGASTDTQYF. Together with reference TRBV2 and TRBJ2-3, the CDR3 gives the full variable domain: EPEVTQTPSHQVTQMGQEVILRCVPISNHLYFYWYRQILGQKVEFLVSFYNNEISEKSEIFDDQFSVERPDGSNFTLKIRSTKLEDSAMYFCASSLWGASTDTQYFGPGTRLTVL.

V gene TRBV28 combines with J gene TRBJ2-7; 10 bases fit TRBD1. The V segment lost 3 bases and the J segment 5 bases; nucleotides outside the gene matches: 4. This CDR3 comprises 14 residues. Germline V gene lookup returns CDR1 MDHEN and CDR2 SYDVKM. CDR3 nucleotides: TGTGCCAGCAGTTTCAGGACAGGGGGAAACGAGCAGTACTTC. It encodes CASSFRTGGNEQYF.

The chain employs TRBV9 and TRBJ2-2, with a tentative D call TRBD2 (7 bases). The CDR3 is 16 amino acids. Germline loops: CDR1 SGDLS, CDR2 YYNGEE. V was shortened by 1 base and J by 0 bases, with 10 bases between the two germline ends. In DNA form, the CDR3 reads TGTGCCAGCAGCGTACTGGGGGGGCCGAACACCGGGGAGCTGTTTTTT. Translation gives CASSVLGGPNTGELFF. The full variable domain, with the rest looked up from reference TRBV9 and TRBJ2-2, is DSGVTQTPKHLITATGQRVTLRCSPRSGDLSVYWYQQSLDQGLQFLIQYYNGEERAKGNILERFSAQQFPDLHSELNLSSLELGDSALYFCASSVLGGPNTGELFFGEGSRLTVL.

In its sample, this clone was seen a few times. V and J are TRBV5-6 and TRBJ1-2; D is possibly TRBD1 (6 bases). This CDR3 has 15 amino acids. CDR1 and CDR2 from the germline V gene are SGHDT and YYEEEE. V was shortened by 3 bases and J by 2 bases, with 14 bases between the two germline ends. CDR3 DNA sequence: TGTGCCAGCAGCTCATACAGGACAGTAAACTATGGCTACACCTTC. Translation: CASSSYRTVNYGYTF.

The CDR3 spells CAASGTPSYEQYF. The CDR3 region has the DNA TGTGCCGCATCCGGGACCCCTTCCTACGAGCAGTACTTC. The rearrangement joins TRBV19 to TRBJ2-7, with D possibly being TRBD1 or TRBD2 (5 bases each). CDR1 LNHDA and CDR2 SQIVND come from the germline V gene (reference sequence). Trimming took off 11 bases at V and 1 base at J, with 15 bases between the two ends. The CDR3 has 13 residues.

The rearrangement links TRBV10-3 to TRBJ2-4; the D call may be TRBD1 or TRBD2 (5 bases each). Trimming took 3 bases from V and 8 from J, leaving 17 bases between them. The CDR3 runs 15 residues. Per the germline V gene, CDR1 is ENHRY and CDR2 is SYGVKD. The CDR3 nucleotides are TGTGCCATCAGTGAACGTGGTGGGGGACGGGACATTCAGTACTTC. This codes for CAISERGGGRDIQYF.

In DNA form, the CDR3 reads TGTGCCAGTACCAAGGGCCCCGGAGAGACCCAGTACTTC. Translated, it gives CASTKGPGETQYF. The gene calls are TRBV19 and TRBJ2-5; D remains ambiguous. This CDR3 is 13 amino acids long. The V end lost 7 bases, the J end lost 4 bases, and 13 bases lay between the germline ends. Germline CDR1 is LNHDA and CDR2 is SQIVND (reference sequence).

The gene calls are TRBV2 and TRBJ1-2; tentatively, D is TRBD1 (5 bases). CDR3 size: 13 residues. Trimming took off 4 bases at V and 4 bases at J, with 10 bases between the two ends. The germline V gene has CDR1 SNHLY and CDR2 FYNNEI. CDR3 coding DNA: TGTGCCAGCAGTGGACAGTCCCCCTATGGCTACACCTTC. Its translation is CASSGQSPYGYTF.

The chain is built from TRBV6-1 and TRBJ2-7, with TRBD1 as a possible D gene (6 bases). Trimming shortened V by 5 bases and J by 5 bases, and 13 bases separated the two germline ends. The germline V gene has CDR1 MNHNS and CDR2 SASEGT. The CDR3 contains 13 residues. CDR3: CASSTHRANEQYF. In DNA, the CDR3 is TGTGCCAGCAGTACCCACAGGGCGAACGAGCAGTACTTC.

There are a few counts of this clone. The gene calls are TRBV19 and TRBJ1-6, with TRBD1 as a possible D gene (6 bases). Germline loops: CDR1 LNHDA, CDR2 SQIVND (reference sequence). The CDR3 covers 13 residues. V was pared by 6 bases and J by 7 bases, with 10 bases between. The CDR3 region has the DNA TGTGCCAGTAGGGGGGGACACAATTCACCCCTCCACTTT. Translated, it gives CASRGGHNSPLHF.

The chain carries TRBV11-3 and TRBJ2-7, with 10 bases identical to TRBD2. CDR1 is SGHNT, CDR2 YENEEA, per germline. Germline trimming cut 4 bases from V and 2 bases from J; bases unmatched to any gene: 2. This CDR3 region has 14 residues. DNA of the CDR3: TGTGCCAGCAGCTGGAGCGGGAGGGCCTACGAGCAGTACTTC. It codes for CASSWSGRAYEQYF.

This rearrangement joins TRBV25-1 to TRBJ1-1, with 8 bases aligning to TRBD1. V lost 6 bases to trimming and J lost 1 base; unmatched junction nucleotides: 13. Germline V gene sequence: CDR1 MGHDK, CDR2 SYGVNS. This CDR3 is 17 amino acids long. The CDR3 DNA follows: TGTGCCAGCAGGAGCCCCCAGGGGGCGTTTACGAACACTGAAGCTTTCTTT. The encoded protein is CASRSPQGAFTNTEAFF. The full variable domain, in which reference TRBV25-1 and TRBJ1-1 provide the parts outside the CDR3, is EADIYQTPRYLVIGTGKKITLECSQTMGHDKMYWYQQDPGMELHLIHYSYGVNSTEKGDLSSESTVSRIRTEHFPLTLESARPSHTSQYLCASRSPQGAFTNTEAFFGQGTRLTVV.

The genes are TRBV6-4 and TRBJ2-2; possibly TRBD1 for D (7 bases). CDR3 length: 15 residues. Germline values: CDR1 MRHNA, CDR2 SNTAGT. Deletions cut 0 bases from V and 5 bases from J, with 10 bases between. The CDR3 DNA sequence: TGTGCCAGCAGTGACTCCCAGGGGGGTACCGGGGAGCTGTTTTTT. It specifies CASSDSQGGTGELFF.

The rearrangement joins TRBV6-5 to TRBJ2-7, with TRBD2 matching over 8 bases. The length of the CDR3 is 16 residues. The germline V gene encodes CDR1 MNHEY and CDR2 SVGAGI. V lost 0 bases and J lost 4; bases outside the gene matches: 8. The CDR3 is CASSYSGGALPYEQYF. The CDR3 region has the DNA TGTGCCAGCAGTTACTCCGGGGGGGCGCTTCCGTACGAGCAGTACTTC.

The chain uses TRBV2 and TRBJ2-7; 10 nucleotides align to TRBD1. CDR1 is SNHLY, CDR2 FYNNEI, per germline. With V trimmed by 10 bases and J by 0 bases, 6 bases remained unmatched. This CDR3 has 14 amino acids. The DNA of the CDR3 is TGTGCCATTAGACAGGGGGCGAGCTCCTACGAGCAGTACTTC. It translates to CAIRQGASSYEQYF.

This clone was detected a few times. The chain carries TRBV4-1 and TRBJ2-3; TRBD2 aligns across 10 bases. Germline-derived CDR1 and CDR2 are MGHRA and YSYEKL. The V and J ends lost 0 bases and 4 bases, in that order; junction bases with no gene match: 4. This CDR3 spans 16 amino acids. The DNA for the CDR3 is TGCGCCAGCAGCCAAGATGGGCTAGCGGGAGCAGATACGCAGTATTTT. Amino acid sequence: CASSQDGLAGADTQYF.

The chain joins TRBV27 to TRBJ2-3, with TRBD2 as a possible D gene (7 bases). Trimming shortened V by 2 bases and J by 12 bases, and 12 bases separated the two germline ends. CDR1 is MNHEY, CDR2 SMNVEV, per germline (reference sequence). The CDR3 is 12 residues long. The CDR3 nucleotides read TGTGCCAGCAGTTTAGTCGGGGGGCCTCAGTATTTT. This encodes CASSLVGGPQYF.

V usage is TRBV7-9 and J usage is TRBJ2-5, with 10 bases identical to TRBD2. The CDR3 has 16 amino acids. V was pared by 0 bases and J by 0 bases, with 1 base of the junction left unmatched. Per the germline V gene, CDR1 is SEHNR and CDR2 is FQNEAQ (reference sequence). The CDR3 protein is CASSLAAGGYQETQYF. The CDR3 bases are TGTGCCAGCAGCTTAGCAGCGGGAGGGTACCAAGAGACCCAGTACTTC.

This sequence joins TRBV6-6 and TRBJ2-1; tentatively, D is TRBD1 (5 bases). CDR1 and CDR2 (germline): MNHNY, SVGAGI (reference sequence). The CDR3 is 13 amino acids. The ends were cut back, 2 bases at V and 6 bases at J, with 8 bases in the middle. The CDR3 spells CASSYGAFNEQFF. CDR3 DNA sequence: TGTGCCAGCAGTTACGGGGCATTCAATGAGCAGTTCTTC.

The chain combines TRBV6-1 with TRBJ2-1; TRBD2 aligns across 15 bases. Germline assignment: CDR1 MNHNS and CDR2 SASEGT. This CDR3 has 15 amino acids. After removal of 7 bases from V and 8 bases from J, the junction contained 6 bases not matched to a gene. The CDR3 protein is CASTKGLAGGDEQFF. For the CDR3, the DNA is TGTGCCAGCACGAAAGGACTAGCGGGAGGGGATGAGCAGTTCTTC.

The chain is built from TRBV7-9 and TRBJ2-7; 7 bases line up with TRBD1. In germline, CDR1 is SEHNR, CDR2 FQNEAQ (reference sequence). The CDR3 has 17 amino acids. V was clipped by 4 bases and J by 2 bases; unmatched bases: 14. The CDR3 nucleotides are TGTGCCAGCAGCTACCCGAGAGAGGGGGCAAAAACCTACGAGCAGTACTTC. It codes for CASSYPREGAKTYEQYF.

This rearrangement joins TRBV5-1 to TRBJ1-1; 7 bases fit TRBD1. Looked up from germline, CDR1 is SGHRS and CDR2 is YFSETQ. This CDR3 spans 16 amino acids. The V and J ends lost 3 bases and 2 bases, in that order; junction bases with no gene match: 10. CDR3 sequence reads: CASSSDPGTVNTEAFF. DNA of the CDR3: TGCGCCAGCAGCTCGGACCCCGGGACAGTAAACACTGAAGCTTTCTTT.

The gene calls are TRBV7-2 and TRBJ2-1, with D possibly being TRBD1 (5 bases). Germline V gene lookup returns CDR1 SGHTA and CDR2 FQGNSA. The CDR3 length is 12 residues. Trimming stripped 10 bases from V and 4 bases from J, with 11 bases between. This chain's CDR3 is CATTKGYNEQFF. The DNA of the CDR3 is TGTGCCACTACGAAGGGGTACAATGAGCAGTTCTTC.